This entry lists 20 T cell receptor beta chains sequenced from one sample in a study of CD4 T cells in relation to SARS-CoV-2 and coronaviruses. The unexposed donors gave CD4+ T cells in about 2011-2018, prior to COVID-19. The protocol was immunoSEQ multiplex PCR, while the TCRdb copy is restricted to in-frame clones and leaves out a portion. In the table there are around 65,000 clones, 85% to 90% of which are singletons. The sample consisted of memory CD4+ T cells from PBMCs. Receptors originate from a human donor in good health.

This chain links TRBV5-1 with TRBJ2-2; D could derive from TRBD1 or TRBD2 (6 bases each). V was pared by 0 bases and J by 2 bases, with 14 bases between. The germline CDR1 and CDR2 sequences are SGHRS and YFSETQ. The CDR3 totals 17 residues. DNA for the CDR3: TGCGCCAGCAGCTTGGAAGGGGGGACGGCAAACACCGGGGAGCTGTTTTTT. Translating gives CASSLEGGTANTGELFF.

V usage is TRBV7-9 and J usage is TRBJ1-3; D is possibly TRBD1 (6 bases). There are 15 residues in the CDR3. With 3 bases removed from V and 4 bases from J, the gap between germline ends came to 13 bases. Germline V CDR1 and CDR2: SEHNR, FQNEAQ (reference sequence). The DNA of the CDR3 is TGTGCCAGCAGCTTCGATTACAGGGAGGGAAACACCATATATTTT. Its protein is CASSFDYREGNTIYF.

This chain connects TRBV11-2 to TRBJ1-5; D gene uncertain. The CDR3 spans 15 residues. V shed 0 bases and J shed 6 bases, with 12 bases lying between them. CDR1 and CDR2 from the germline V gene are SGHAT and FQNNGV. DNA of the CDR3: TGTGCCAGCAGCTTAGATCTGGGGTTGGGTCAGCCCCAGCATTTT. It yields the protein CASSLDLGLGQPQHF.

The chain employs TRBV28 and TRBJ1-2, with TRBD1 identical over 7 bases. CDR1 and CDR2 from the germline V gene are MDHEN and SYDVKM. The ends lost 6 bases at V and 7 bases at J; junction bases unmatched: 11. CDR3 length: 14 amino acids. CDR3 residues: CASRDSTGVRGYTF. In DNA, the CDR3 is TGTGCCAGCAGGGACTCTACAGGGGTACGTGGCTACACCTTC.

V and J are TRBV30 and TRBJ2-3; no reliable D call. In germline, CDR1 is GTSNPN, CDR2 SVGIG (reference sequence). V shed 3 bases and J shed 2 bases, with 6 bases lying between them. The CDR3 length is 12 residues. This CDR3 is CAWSVITDTQYF. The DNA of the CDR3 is TGTGCCTGGAGCGTAATCACAGATACGCAGTATTTT. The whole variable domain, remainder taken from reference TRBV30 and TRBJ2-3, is SQTIHQWPATLVQPVGSPLSLECTVEGTSNPNLYWYRQAAGRGLQLLFYSVGIGQISSEVPQNLSASRPQDRQFILSSKKLLLSDSGFYLCAWSVITDTQYFGPGTRLTVL.

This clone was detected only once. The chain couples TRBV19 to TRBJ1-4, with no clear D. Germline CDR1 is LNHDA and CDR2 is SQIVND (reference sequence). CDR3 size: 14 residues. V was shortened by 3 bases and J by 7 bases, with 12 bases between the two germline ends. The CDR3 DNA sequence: TGTGCCAGTAGTATCGACTCACGGCGTGAAAAACTGTTTTTT. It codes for CASSIDSRREKLFF.

In DNA form, the CDR3 reads TGTGCCATCAGTGGGGGGACCTCGACAGGGGCCGAGGAGACCCAGTACTTC. Its translation: CAISGGTSTGAEETQYF. This rearrangement joins TRBV10-3 to TRBJ2-5, with 8 bases that match TRBD1. Germline V gives CDR1 ENHRY, CDR2 SYGVKD. Trimming at V came to 4 bases and at J to 5 bases, leaving 15 bases not matched to a gene. The CDR3 length is 17 residues.

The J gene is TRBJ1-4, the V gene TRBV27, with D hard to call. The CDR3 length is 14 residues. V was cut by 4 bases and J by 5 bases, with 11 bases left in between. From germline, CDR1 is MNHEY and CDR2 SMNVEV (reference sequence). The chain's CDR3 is CASSWYGANEKLFF. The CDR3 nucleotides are TGTGCCAGCAGTTGGTACGGCGCGAATGAAAAACTGTTTTTT.

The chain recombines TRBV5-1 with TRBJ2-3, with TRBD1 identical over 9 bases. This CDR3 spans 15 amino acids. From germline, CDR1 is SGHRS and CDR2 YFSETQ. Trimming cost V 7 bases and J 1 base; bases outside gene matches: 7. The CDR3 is CASFARTGGTDTQYF. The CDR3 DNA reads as TGCGCCAGCTTCGCAAGGACAGGGGGCACAGATACGCAGTATTTT.

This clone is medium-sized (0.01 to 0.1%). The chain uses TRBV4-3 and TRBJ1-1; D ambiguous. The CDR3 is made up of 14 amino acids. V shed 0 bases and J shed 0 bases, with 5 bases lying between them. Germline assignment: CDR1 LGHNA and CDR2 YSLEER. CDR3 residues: CASSQEPMNTEAFF. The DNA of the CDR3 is TGCGCCAGCAGCCAAGAACCCATGAACACTGAAGCTTTCTTT.

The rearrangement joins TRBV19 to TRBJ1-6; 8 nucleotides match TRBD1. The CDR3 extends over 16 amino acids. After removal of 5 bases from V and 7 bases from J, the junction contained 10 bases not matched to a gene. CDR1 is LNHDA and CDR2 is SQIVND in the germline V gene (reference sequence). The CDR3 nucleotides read TGTGCCAGTAGTCACAGACAGGGGATCTCCAATTCACCCCTCCACTTT. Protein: CASSHRQGISNSPLHF.

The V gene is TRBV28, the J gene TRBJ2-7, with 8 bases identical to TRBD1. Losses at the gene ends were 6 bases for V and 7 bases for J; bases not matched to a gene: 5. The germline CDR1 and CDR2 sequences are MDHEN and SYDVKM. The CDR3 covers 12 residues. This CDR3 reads CASRGQVLEQYF. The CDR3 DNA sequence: TGTGCCAGCAGGGGACAGGTTTTAGAGCAGTACTTC.

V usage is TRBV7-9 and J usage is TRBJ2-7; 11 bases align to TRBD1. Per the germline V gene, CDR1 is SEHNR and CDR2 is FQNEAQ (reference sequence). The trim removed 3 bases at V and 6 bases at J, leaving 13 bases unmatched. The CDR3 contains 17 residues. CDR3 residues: CASSFRGGTGGSGEQYF. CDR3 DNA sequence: TGTGCCAGCAGCTTCCGAGGGGGGACAGGGGGTTCTGGCGAGCAGTACTTC.

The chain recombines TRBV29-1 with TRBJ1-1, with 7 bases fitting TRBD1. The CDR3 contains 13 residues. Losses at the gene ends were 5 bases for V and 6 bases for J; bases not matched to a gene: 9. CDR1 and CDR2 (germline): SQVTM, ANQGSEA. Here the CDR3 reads CSVLQGRLAEAFF. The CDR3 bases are TGCAGCGTTCTACAGGGGCGGTTGGCTGAAGCTTTCTTT.

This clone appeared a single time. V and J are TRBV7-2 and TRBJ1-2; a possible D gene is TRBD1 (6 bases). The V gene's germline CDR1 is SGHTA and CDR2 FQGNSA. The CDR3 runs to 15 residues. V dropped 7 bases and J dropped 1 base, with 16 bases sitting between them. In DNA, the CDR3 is TGTGCCAGCACCCTCAGACGGGACATTAACTATGGCTACACCTTC. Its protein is CASTLRRDINYGYTF.

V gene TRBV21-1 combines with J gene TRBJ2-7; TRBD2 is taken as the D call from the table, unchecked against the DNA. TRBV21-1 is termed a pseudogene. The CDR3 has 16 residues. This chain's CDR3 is CASSKEGGEWDGEQYF. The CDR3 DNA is TGTGCCAGCAGCAAAGAGGGCGGGGAATGGGATGGCGAGCAGTACTTC.

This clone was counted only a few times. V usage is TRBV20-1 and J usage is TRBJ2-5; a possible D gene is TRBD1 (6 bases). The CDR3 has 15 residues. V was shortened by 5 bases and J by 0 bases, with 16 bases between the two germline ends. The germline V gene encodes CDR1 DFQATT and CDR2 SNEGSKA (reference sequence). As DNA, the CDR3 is TGCAGTGCTTGTGAATTCGGACAGAACCAAGAGACCCAGTACTTC. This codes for CSACEFGQNQETQYF.

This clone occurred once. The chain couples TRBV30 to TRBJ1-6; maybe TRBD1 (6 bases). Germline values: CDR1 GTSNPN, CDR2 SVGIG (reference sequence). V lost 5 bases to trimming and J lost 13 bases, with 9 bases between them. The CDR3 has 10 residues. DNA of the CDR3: TGTGCCTGGGGGCAGGGGCCCCTCCACTTT. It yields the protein CAWGQGPLHF.

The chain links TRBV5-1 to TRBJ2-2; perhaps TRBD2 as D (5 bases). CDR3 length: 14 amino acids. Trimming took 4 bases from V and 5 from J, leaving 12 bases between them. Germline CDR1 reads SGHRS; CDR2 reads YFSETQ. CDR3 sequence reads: CASSPRSGTGELFF. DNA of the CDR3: TGCGCCAGCAGCCCTCGATCGGGGACCGGGGAGCTGTTTTTT.

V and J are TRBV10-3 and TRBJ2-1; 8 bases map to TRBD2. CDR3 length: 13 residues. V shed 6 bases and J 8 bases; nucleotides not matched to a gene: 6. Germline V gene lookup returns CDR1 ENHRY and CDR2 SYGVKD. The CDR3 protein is CAIRGTSFHEQFF. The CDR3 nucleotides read TGTGCCATCAGGGGGACTAGTTTCCATGAGCAGTTCTTC.